Listed below are T cell receptor beta chains from one sample, sequenced in a study of blood T cell repertoires in COVID-19. Clones were sequenced by immunoSEQ multiplex PCR, and TCRdb holds only the in-frame ones, with some missing. The sample has approximately 170,000 clones; approximately 84% are singletons. The sample taken for sequencing was peripheral blood. The receptors here all came from an older man with active or convalescent COVID-19. CDR3s include the opening cysteine and the closing phenylalanine or tryptophan. D genes are given only for firm matches. Clone size appears in some rows only: once, few, many, or a class for an expanded clone.

NA | TRBJ1-3 | TRBV11-2 | NA | TGTGCCAGCAGCTTTACCTCCGGGGGTAACACCATATATTTT | CASSFTSGGNTIYF
NA | TRBJ1-3 | TRBV9 | NA | TGTGCCAGCAGCGTAGTTACAGGCTCTGGAAACACCATATATTTT | CASSVVTGSGNTIYF
once | TRBJ2-5 | TRBV28 | TRBD1 | TGTGCCAGCAGTTGGTCTCCCGGGACAGGGAAAGAGACCCAGTACTTC | CASSWSPGTGKETQYF
NA | TRBJ2-1 | TRBV13 | NA | TGTGCCAGCAGCTTGGACCTTCTAGCTAACCGCGGTGAGCAGTTCTTC | CASSLDLLANRGEQFF
many | TRBJ1-1 | TRBV15 | NA | TGTGCCACCAGCAGAGGGGGAGCGAACACTGAAGCTTTCTTT | CATSRGGANTEAFF
NA | TRBJ1-6 | TRBV5-1 | NA | TGCGCCAGCAGCTTGGTGGAAGGGAGACCCCTCCACTTT | CASSLVEGRPLHF
NA | TRBJ2-7 | TRBV2 | NA | TGTGCCAGCAGTAGCGGCCAAAAAACCTACGAGCAGTACTTC | CASSSGQKTYEQYF
NA | TRBJ2-3 | TRBV5-1 | TRBD2 | TGCGCCAGCAGGCTAGCGGGGAACCCAGATACGCAGTATTTT | CASRLAGNPDTQYF
NA | TRBJ1-1 | TRBV14 | NA | TGTGCCAGCAGAGACAAACAGGCCGCGAACACTGAAGCTTTCTTT | CASRDKQAANTEAFF
NA | TRBJ2-2 | TRBV7-2 | NA | TGTGCCAGCAGGTTCGCGAACACCGGGGAGCTGTTTTTT | CASRFANTGELFF
NA | TRBJ2-7 | TRBV4-3 | NA | TGCGCCAGCAGCCCTGGACAAAGGGACTACGAGCAGTACTTC | CASSPGQRDYEQYF
NA | TRBJ2-7 | TRBV28 | NA | TGTGCCAGCAGTTTAATTGGGGGGTTCGGCAACGAGCAGTACTTC | CASSLIGGFGNEQYF
NA | TRBJ1-1 | TRBV15 | NA | TGTGCCACCTCAGGGTTCGGTGTGAACACTGAAGCTTTCTTT | CATSGFGVNTEAFF
NA | TRBJ1-4 | TRBV20-1 | NA | TGCAGTGCTAGTCCCGAACAGGGTGAAAAACTGTTTTTT | CSASPEQGEKLFF
NA | TRBJ2-7 | TRBV19 | TRBD1 | TGTGCCAGTAGCCGGACAGGATCCCGCTCAGAGCAGTACTTC | CASSRTGSRSEQYF
few | TRBJ2-5 | TRBV7-9 | NA | TGTGCCAGCAGCTTTGCGGAGACCCAGTACTTC | CASSFAETQYF
few | TRBJ1-5 | TRBV5-5 | TRBD1 | TGTGCCAGCAGCCGCGCGACAGGGGAAGATCAGCCCCAGCATTTT | CASSRATGEDQPQHF
NA | TRBJ1-3 | TRBV7-6 | TRBD1 | TGTGCCAGCAGCTTATCGACCCGGACAGGGGCCTTCTCTGGAAACACCATATATTTT | CASSLSTRTGAFSGNTIYF
NA | TRBJ1-5 | TRBV4-3 | NA | TGCGCCAGCAGCCAAGATTGGGGACTCAATAGCAATCAGCCCCAGCATTTT | CASSQDWGLNSNQPQHF
NA | TRBJ2-5 | TRBV7-3 | NA | TGTGCCAGCAGCTTAGGGGGCGGGAGTGAGACCCAGTACTTC | CASSLGGGSETQYF
NA | TRBJ1-2 | TRBV6-5 | NA | TGTGCCAGCAGCCTGAGTTATAACTATGGCTACACCTTC | CASSLSYNYGYTF
NA | TRBJ2-1 | TRBV6-5 | NA | TGTGCCAGCAGTTTGTGGTTAAGGGGCGATGAGCAGTTCTTC | CASSLWLRGDEQFF
NA | TRBJ1-2 | TRBV7-2 | NA | TGTGCCAGCAGCTCGACTCGAATTCAGGGGAATAGCTATGGCTACACCTTC | CASSSTRIQGNSYGYTF
NA | TRBJ2-7 | TRBV7-9 | TRBD1 | TGTGCCAGCAGCCCCGGGACAGGCTGGTCCTACGAGCAGTACTTC | CASSPGTGWSYEQYF
few | TRBJ2-1 | TRBV15 | TRBD2 | TGTGCCACCAGCAAACTTCTCTCGCCTAGCGGGACTGAGCAGTTCTTC | CATSKLLSPSGTEQFF
NA | TRBJ1-1 | TRBV7-9 | TRBD1 | TGTGCCAGCAGCTTACGGACAGGGTTGGTAACTGAAGCTTTCTTT | CASSLRTGLVTEAFF
NA | TRBJ2-5 | TRBV6-5 | TRBD1 | TGTGCCAGCAGTCGGGACAGGCGGAAGGAGACCCAGTACTTC | CASSRDRRKETQYF
NA | TRBJ2-7 | TRBV6-2/TRBV6-3 | NA | TGTGCCAGCAGTCCGACTGTGGGCGAGCAGTACTTC | CASSPTVGEQYF
once | TRBJ2-2 | TRBV4-3 | TRBD1 | TGCGCCAGCAGCCAAGGACAGGGGGTTGGCACCGGGGAGCTGTTTTTT | CASSQGQGVGTGELFF
NA | TRBJ1-1 | TRBV6-5 | NA | TGTGCCAGCAGTTACCAGACAGGCGGATACACTGAAGCTTTCTTT | CASSYQTGGYTEAFF
NA | TRBJ1-1 | TRBV5-4 | TRBD1 | TGTGCCAGCAGCTCCCCCGGACAGGGGTACACTGAAGCTTTCTTT | CASSSPGQGYTEAFF
NA | TRBJ1-2 | TRBV19 | TRBD1 | TGTGCCAGTAGTATACAGACAGGGGAGAGTGGCTACACCTTC | CASSIQTGESGYTF
NA | TRBJ1-3 | TRBV4-1 | TRBD1 | TGCGCCAGCAGCCTCTGGACAGGGGGGACTGGAAACACCATATATTTT | CASSLWTGGTGNTIYF
NA | TRBJ2-3 | TRBV4-3 | NA | TGCGCCAGCAGCCAAGCCCACGCTAAGGGGCTCGGCACAGATACGCAGTATTTT | CASSQAHAKGLGTDTQYF
NA | TRBJ2-1 | TRBV6-2/TRBV6-3 | NA | TGTGCCAGCAGTTACCCGATGGGGGACATTAACGATGAGCAGTTCTTC | CASSYPMGDINDEQFF
NA | TRBJ2-7 | TRBV2 | NA | TGTGCCAGCAGTGGCTTACAGGGATACGAGCAGTACTTC | CASSGLQGYEQYF
NA | TRBJ1-3 | TRBV7-6 | NA | TGTGCCAGCAGCCGACGGGGGGGGTACTCTGGAAACACCATATATTTT | CASSRRGGYSGNTIYF
NA | TRBJ2-7 | TRBV7-9 | NA | TGTGCCAGCAGCTTAGGGCGGTACGAGCAGTACTTC | CASSLGRYEQYF
few | TRBJ1-1 | TRBV6-2/TRBV6-3 | NA | TGTGCCAGCAGCCCTTGGGGGGTGGGCACTGAAGCTTTCTTT | CASSPWGVGTEAFF
NA | TRBJ1-2 | TRBV6-2/TRBV6-3 | NA | TGTGCCAGCAGTTACAAGGGTCTTCCTTTTGGAGGCTATGGCTACACCTTC | CASSYKGLPFGGYGYTF